This TCR beta chain derives from a study of blood T cell repertoires in COVID-19. About the study: Samples came from the United States, Italy and Spain, spanning acute and convalescent COVID-19. In each case, the material was cDNA or gDNA derived from T cells, B-cell-depleted T cells, or PBMCs.

Germline assignment: CDR1 LGHNA and CDR2 YSLEER. The CDR3 consists of 16 residues. V was pared by 4 bases and J by 0 bases, with 13 bases between. Study processing details: For nucleated cells, counts were estimated from reference gene primer amplification. Some clones are missing from TCRdb's copy, which holds only in-frame ones; the method was immunoSEQ multiplex PCR. The DNA was the basis for D and trimming; V, J and clone size are from that table. The sample carries some 200,000 clones, around nine tenths recorded once. This chain connects TRBV4-3 to TRBJ1-5; TRBD1 might be the D (5 bases). The origin of this receptor is a man aged 45 to 65 with acute or convalescent COVID-19. Sequencing was performed on peripheral blood. The CDR3 DNA follows: TGCGCCAGCAGCCTATCGACGGGGGGTAGCAATCAGCCCCAGCATTTT. Protein: CASSLSTGGSNQPQHF.